This TCR beta chain originates from a study of cytomegalovirus exposure and HLA in healthy donors. Study results and limitations: Rare sequences made up most TCRs, while some public TCRs were found in many donors.

Researchers ran the PCR with 60 Vbeta and 13 Jbeta primers. Profiled with immunoSEQ multiplex PCR; TCRdb holds only in-frame clones, not every one. This sample carries 150,000 to 200,000 clones, around 74% of them seen once, and the ten largest clones take roughly 2%. After removal of 6 bases from V and 8 bases from J, the junction contained 8 bases not matched to a gene. Germline CDR1 MRHNA, CDR2 SNTAGT. The CDR3 has 13 residues. A note on this clone: Its antigen is currently unknown.

The sequenced sample was PBMCs. The chain joins TRBV6-4 to TRBJ1-2, with 8 nucleotides matching TRBD1. The receptor was derived from a female donor in good health and CMV-seronegative. In DNA, the CDR3 is TGTGCCAGCAGGAACGGACAGGGCGAAGGCTACACCTTC. This codes for CASRNGQGEGYTF.